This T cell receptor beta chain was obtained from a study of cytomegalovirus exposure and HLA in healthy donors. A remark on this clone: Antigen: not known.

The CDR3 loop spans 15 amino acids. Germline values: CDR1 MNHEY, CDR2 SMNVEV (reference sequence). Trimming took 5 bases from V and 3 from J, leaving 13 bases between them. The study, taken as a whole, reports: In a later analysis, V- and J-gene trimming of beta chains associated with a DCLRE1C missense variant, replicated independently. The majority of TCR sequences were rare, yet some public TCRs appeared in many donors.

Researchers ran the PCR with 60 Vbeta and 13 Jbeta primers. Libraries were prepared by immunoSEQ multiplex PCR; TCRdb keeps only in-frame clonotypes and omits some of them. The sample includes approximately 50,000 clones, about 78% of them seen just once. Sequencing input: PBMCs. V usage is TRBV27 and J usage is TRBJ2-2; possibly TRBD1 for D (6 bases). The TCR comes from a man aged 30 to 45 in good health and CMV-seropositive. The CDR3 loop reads CASSATDSYTGELFF. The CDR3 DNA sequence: TGTGCCAGCAGTGCGACGGACAGCTACACCGGGGAGCTGTTTTTT.